These T cell receptor beta chains were read from a single sample in a study of read filtering for tumor transcriptome and immune sequencing. From the reads, TCRdb called clonotypes with MiXCR, one entry per CDR3 protein. This repertoire shows some 120,000 distinct CDR3 sequences, around 13% found once; its top ten account for more than 9.5%. The sequenced sample consisted of a population of CD138-negative cells sorted from bone marrow. The receptors shown here come from a donor at least 40 years old with multiple myeloma. The CDR3 runs from the conserved cysteine through the conserved F or W. Each record gives: V gene, J gene, D gene, clone size, CDR3 protein, CDR3 DNA. The D gene is left open where the match is weak. Clone size is given for some rows only: seen once, a few or many times, or a class if the clone is expanded.

TRBV5-1,TRBJ2-2,.,.,CASRDMDTGELIF,TGCGCCTCGAGGGACATGGACACCGGGGAGCTGATTTTT
TRBV7-9,TRBJ1-1,TRBD1,many,CASSARGQGAPEAFF,TGTGCCAGCAGCGCACGGGGACAGGGGGCTCCTGAAGCTTTCTTT
TRBV20-1,TRBJ2-1,TRBD2,many,CSARTGLLAGVGDNEQFF,TGCAGTGCTAGGACCGGTTTGCTAGCGGGAGTAGGGGACAATGAGCAGTTCTTC
TRBV6-2/TRBV6-3,TRBJ1-1,.,many,CASSLEGTTEAFF,TGTGCCAGCAGTTTAGAGGGGACCACTGAAGCTTTCTTT
TRBV29-1,TRBJ1-1,.,many,CSAQTIGVGNTEAFF,TGCAGCGCCCAAACCATCGGGGTCGGGAACACTGAAGCTTTCTTT
TRBV12-3/TRBV12-4,TRBJ2-3,TRBD2,few,CASSFLGLAGSTDTQYF,TGTGCCAGCAGTTTTCTCGGACTAGCGGGAAGCACAGATACGCAGTATTTT
TRBV10-3,TRBJ2-3,TRBD2,.,CATSTSGPDTQYF,TGTGCCACCTCGACTAGCGGTCCGGATACGCAGTATTTT
TRBV7-6,TRBJ2-2,TRBD1,few,CASSLPGTAATGELFF,TGTGCCAGCAGCTTACCCGGGACAGCAGCCACCGGGGAGCTGTTTTTT
TRBV7-6,TRBJ2-1,.,many,CASSLGGSNNKQFF,TGTGCCAGCAGCTTAGGAGGAAGCAACAATAAGCAGTTCTTC
TRBV9,TRBJ1-4,TRBD1,medium-sized,CASSVAGTANEKLFF,TGTGCCAGCAGCGTCGCCGGGACAGCTAATGAAAAACTGTTTTTT
TRBV6-5,TRBJ2-2,.,many,CASSPPTNTGELFF,TGTGCCAGCAGCCCCCCAACGAACACCGGGGAGCTGTTTTTT
TRBV7-8,TRBJ1-1,.,many,CASSDPGGEDTEAFF,TGTGCCAGCAGCGACCCGGGGGGCGAGGACACTGAAGCTTTCTTT